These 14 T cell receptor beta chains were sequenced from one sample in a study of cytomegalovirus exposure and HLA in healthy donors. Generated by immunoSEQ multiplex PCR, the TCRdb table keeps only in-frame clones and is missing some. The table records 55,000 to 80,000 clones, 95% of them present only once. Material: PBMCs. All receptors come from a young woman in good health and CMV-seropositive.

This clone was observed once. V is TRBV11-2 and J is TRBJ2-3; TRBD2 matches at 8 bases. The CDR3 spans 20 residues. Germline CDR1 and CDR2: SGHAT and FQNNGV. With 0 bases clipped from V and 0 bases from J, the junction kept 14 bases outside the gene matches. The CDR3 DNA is TGTGCCAGCAGCTTAGACCATAGCGGGACGGGAATATCTAGCACAGATACGCAGTATTTT. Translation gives CASSLDHSGTGISSTDTQYF.

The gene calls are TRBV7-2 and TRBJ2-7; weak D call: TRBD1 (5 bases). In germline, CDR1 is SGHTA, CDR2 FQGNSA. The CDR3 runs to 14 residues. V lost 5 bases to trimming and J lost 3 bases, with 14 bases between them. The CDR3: CASSHGHSNYEQYF. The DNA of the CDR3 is TGTGCCAGCAGCCACGGACATTCGAACTACGAGCAGTACTTC.

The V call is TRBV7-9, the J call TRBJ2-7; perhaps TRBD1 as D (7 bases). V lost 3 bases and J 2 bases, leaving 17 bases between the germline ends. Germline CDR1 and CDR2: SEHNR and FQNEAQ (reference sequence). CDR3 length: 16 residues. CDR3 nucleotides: TGTGCCAGCAGCTTCTCGGCGGGACAGACGACCTACGAGCAGTACTTC. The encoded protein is CASSFSAGQTTYEQYF.

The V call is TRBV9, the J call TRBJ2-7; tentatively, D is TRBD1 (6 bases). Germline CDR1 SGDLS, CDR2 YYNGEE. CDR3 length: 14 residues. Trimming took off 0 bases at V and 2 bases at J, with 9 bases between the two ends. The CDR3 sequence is CASSVGGLAYEQYF. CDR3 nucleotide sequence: TGTGCCAGCAGCGTAGGGGGGCTTGCCTACGAGCAGTACTTC.

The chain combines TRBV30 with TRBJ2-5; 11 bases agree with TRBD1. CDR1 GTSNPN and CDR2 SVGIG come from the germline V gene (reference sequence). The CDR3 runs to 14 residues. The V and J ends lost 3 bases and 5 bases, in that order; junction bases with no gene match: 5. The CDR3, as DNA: TGTGCCTGGAGCCTGGGACAGGGGGGGGAGACCCAGTACTTC. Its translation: CAWSLGQGGETQYF.

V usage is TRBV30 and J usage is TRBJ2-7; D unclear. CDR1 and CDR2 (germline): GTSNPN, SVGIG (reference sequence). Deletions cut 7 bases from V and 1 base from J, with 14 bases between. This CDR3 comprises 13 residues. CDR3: CALREALSYEQYF. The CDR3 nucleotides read TGTGCCTTACGTGAGGCACTTTCCTACGAGCAGTACTTC.

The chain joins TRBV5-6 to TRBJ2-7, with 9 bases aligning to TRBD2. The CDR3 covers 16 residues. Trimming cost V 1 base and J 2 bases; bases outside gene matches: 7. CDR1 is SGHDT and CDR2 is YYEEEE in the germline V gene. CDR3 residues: CASSLHTSGFTYEQYF. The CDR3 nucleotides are TGTGCCAGCAGCTTGCATACTAGCGGGTTTACCTACGAGCAGTACTTC.

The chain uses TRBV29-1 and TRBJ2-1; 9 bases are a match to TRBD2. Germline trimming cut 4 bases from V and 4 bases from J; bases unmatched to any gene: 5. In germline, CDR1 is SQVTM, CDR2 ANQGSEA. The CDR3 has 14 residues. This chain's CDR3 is CSVARAGGYNEQFF. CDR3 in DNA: TGCAGCGTTGCCCGGGCGGGAGGGTACAATGAGCAGTTCTTC.

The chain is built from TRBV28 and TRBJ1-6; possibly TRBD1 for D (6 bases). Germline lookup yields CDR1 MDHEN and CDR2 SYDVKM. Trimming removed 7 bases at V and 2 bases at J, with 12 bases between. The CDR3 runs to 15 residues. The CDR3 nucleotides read TGTGCCAGCATTGGGGGCAGTGCCTATAATTCACCCCTCCACTTT. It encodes CASIGGSAYNSPLHF.

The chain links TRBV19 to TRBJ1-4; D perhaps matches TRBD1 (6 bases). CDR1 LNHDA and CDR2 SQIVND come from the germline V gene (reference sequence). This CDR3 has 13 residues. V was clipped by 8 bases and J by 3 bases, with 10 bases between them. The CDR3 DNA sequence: TGTGCCAGTGCTCAGGGGTCTAATGAAAAACTGTTTTTT. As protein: CASAQGSNEKLFF.

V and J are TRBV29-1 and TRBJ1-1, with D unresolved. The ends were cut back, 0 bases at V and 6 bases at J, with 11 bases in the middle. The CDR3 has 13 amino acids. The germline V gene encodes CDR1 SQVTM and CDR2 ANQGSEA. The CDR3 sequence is CSVEDLRVAEAFF. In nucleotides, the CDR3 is TGCAGCGTTGAAGATCTGAGAGTGGCTGAAGCTTTCTTT.

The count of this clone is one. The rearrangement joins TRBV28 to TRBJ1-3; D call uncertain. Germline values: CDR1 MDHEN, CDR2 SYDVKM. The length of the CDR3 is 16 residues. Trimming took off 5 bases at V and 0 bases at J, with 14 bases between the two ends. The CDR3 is CASSGPSITSGNTIYF. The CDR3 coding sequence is TGTGCCAGCAGTGGCCCCTCAATAACCTCTGGAAACACCATATATTTT.

The CDR3 DNA reads as TGCGCCAGCAGCTTGGACAGGGGGCGAACTGAAGCTTTCTTT. Translation gives CASSLDRGRTEAFF. The gene calls are TRBV5-1 and TRBJ1-1; 9 positions match TRBD1. The CDR3 totals 14 residues. Germline V gene lookup returns CDR1 SGHRS and CDR2 YFSETQ. The V and J ends lost 0 bases and 5 bases, in that order; junction bases with no gene match: 2.

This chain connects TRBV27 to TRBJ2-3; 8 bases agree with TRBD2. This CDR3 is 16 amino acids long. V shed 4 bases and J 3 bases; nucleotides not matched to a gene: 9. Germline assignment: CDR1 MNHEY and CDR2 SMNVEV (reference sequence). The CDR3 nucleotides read TGTGCCAGCAGTTCAATACAGGGACTAGTGACAGATACGCAGTATTTT. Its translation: CASSSIQGLVTDTQYF.